The TCR beta chain described here comes from a study of blood T cell repertoires in COVID-19. The CDR3 is made up of 16 amino acids. Between the trimmed V and J ends, which lost 2 bases and 0 bases, there was a span of 12 bases. In germline, CDR1 is SGHTA, CDR2 FQGTGA. Repertoires were generated with immunoSEQ multiplex PCR, while TCRdb's copy carries only in-frame clones and drops some. Seen here are nearly 200,000 clones, roughly 90% observed once, and the top ten hold 0.78%. The sample was peripheral blood. The TCR comes from a woman in her sixties or seventies with acute or convalescent COVID-19. This chain uses TRBV7-3 with TRBJ2-3; D is perhaps TRBD2 (6 bases). Here the CDR3 DNA reads TGTGCCAGCAGCTTAGGGCTAGCGCAGAGCACAGATACGCAGTATTTT. Its protein product is CASSLGLAQSTDTQYF.